The entry that follows covers one T cell receptor beta chain sequence. Its antigen remains undetermined. Per-base qualities were not stored, and no clone one base away is much larger. TCRbeta CDR3 regions were amplified from genomic DNA by means of the immunoSEQ Assay, a bias-controlled multiplex PCR. The original methods were these. The number of nucleated cells in each sample was estimated from the amplification of reference gene primers within the assay. To quantify the absolute abundance of each unique TCRbeta CDR3 rearrangement, sequence reads were collapsed and filtered. For each sample, productive Simpson clonality was calculated by taking the square root of Simpson's diversity index across productive rearrangements. TCRdb took over this immuneACCESS table, retaining in-frame rearrangements with V and J assigned. Such tables are incomplete; in checked studies, under half of the missing clones stem from an unresolved V gene, and the remainder is unexplained. That table furnishes V, J and clone size, whereas the DNA furnished D and trimming. The sample table lists approximately 140,000 clones, 65% to 80% of them with a count of one. In total, the top ten clones hold around 13% of the sample.

Each collaborating institution followed its own protocols to collect whole blood in K2EDTA tubes. For TCRbeta analysis, collaborator samples were shipped as frozen whole blood, as isolated PBMCs, or as DNA extracted from either sample type. This sample was included in a study of blood T cell repertoires in COVID-19 (TCRdb year 2020). Describing the broader study: Samples from collaborators originated in the United States, Italy and Spain and spanned both the acute and convalescent phases of COVID-19. Subjects who had been exposed to COVID-19, were actively infected with it, or had recovered from it provided the deeply sampled blood TCRbeta repertoires that made up the dataset. The repertoires were released in a freely available public database meant as a resource for research on the immune response to SARS-CoV-2. The material from the prospective study consisted of cDNA or gDNA derived from T cells, B-cell-depleted T cells, or PBMCs. The sample metadata nearly always contained a de-identified subject ID, COVID-19 status, age in years and sex. Samples were obtained from the ongoing ImmuneRACE study (first 160 participants) and from 1,000 to 1,500 subjects provided by 6 global collaborators. Where HLA class I and class II types were available, the types were taken from metadata supplied by the sample provider, not from assay-based typing. The investigation overall reported the following: How much clinical and demographic metadata was included differed by source and by participant, and the metadata was provided uncurated.

The CDR3 goes from the cysteine to the phenylalanine over 14 residues. The CDR3 DNA has 42 bases and is translated from base 1. Deletion took 5 bases off V and 4 bases off J, with a span of 12 bases between the germline ends. Taken from the germline V gene, the CDR1 and CDR2 loops are SGHDT and YYEEEE. The receptor was derived from a man older than 75 with acute or convalescent COVID-19. Sequenced input: peripheral blood. The chain was built from TRBV5-6 and TRBJ2-2, with TRBD2 tentatively as D gene (7 bases match). The CDR3 in this case is CASRTGRATGELFF. The bases read TGTGCCAGCAGAACAGGGAGGGCCACCGGGGAGCTGTTTTTT. This CDR3, with the reference TRBV5-6 and TRBJ2-2 proteins standing in past its ends, gives the full variable domain DAGVTQSPTHLIKTRGQQVTLRCSPKSGHDTVSWYQQALGQGPQFIFQYYEEEERQRGNFPDRFSGHQFPNYSSELNVNALLLGDSALYLCASRTGRATGELFFGEGSRLTVL.